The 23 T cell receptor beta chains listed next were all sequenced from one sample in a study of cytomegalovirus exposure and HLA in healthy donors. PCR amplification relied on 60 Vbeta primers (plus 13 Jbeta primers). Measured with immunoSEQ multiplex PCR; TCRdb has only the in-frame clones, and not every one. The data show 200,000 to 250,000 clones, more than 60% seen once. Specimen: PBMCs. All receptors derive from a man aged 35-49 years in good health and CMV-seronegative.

Here the CDR3 reads CASTRSGTYEQYF. Here the CDR3 DNA reads TGTGCCAGCACCCGATCCGGGACCTACGAGCAGTACTTC. This sequence joins TRBV6-5 and TRBJ2-7, with D perhaps matching TRBD2 (5 bases). Germline V gives CDR1 MNHEY, CDR2 SVGAGI. Trimming shortened V by 7 bases and J by 2 bases, and 12 bases separated the two germline ends. The length of the CDR3 is 13 residues.

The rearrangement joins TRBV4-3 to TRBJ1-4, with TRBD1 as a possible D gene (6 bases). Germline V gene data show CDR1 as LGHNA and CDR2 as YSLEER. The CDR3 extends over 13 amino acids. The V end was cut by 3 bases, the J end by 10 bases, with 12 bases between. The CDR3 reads CASSHTGLGKLFF. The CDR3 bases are TGCGCCAGCAGCCACACAGGGTTGGGAAAACTGTTTTTT.

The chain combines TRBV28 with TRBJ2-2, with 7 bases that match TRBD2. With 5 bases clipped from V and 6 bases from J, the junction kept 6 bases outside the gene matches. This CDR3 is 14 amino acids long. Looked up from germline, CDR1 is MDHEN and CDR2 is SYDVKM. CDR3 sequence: CASSPFSGSGELFF. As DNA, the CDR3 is TGTGCCAGCAGTCCGTTTAGCGGGTCCGGGGAGCTGTTTTTT.

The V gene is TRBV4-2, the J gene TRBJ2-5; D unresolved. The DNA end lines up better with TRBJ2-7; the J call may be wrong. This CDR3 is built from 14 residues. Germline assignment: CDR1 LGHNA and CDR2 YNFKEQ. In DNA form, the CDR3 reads TGTGCCAGCAGCCAAGAGAGGATAGCCGGCGAGCAGTACTTC. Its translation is CASSQERIAGEQYF.

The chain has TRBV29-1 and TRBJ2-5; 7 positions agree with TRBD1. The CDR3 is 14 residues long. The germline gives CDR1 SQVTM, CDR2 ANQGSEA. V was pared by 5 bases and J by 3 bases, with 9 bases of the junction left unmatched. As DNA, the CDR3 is TGCAGCGTTAACCCCTACGACAGGGAAGAGACCCAGTACTTC. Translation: CSVNPYDREETQYF.

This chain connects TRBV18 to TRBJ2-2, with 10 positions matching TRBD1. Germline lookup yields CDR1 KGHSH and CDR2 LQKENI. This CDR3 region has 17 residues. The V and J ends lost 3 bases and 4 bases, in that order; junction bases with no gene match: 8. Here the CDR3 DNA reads TGTGCCAGCTCACCGTTTGGGACAGGGGCCATCACCGGGGAGCTGTTTTTT. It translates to CASSPFGTGAITGELFF.

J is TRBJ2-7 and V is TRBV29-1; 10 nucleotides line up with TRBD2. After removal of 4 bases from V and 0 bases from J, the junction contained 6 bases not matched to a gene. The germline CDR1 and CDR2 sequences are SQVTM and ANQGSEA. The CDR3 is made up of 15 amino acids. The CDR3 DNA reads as TGCAGCGTTGCTGGGACTAGCGAGAGCTCCTACGAGCAGTACTTC. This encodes CSVAGTSESSYEQYF.

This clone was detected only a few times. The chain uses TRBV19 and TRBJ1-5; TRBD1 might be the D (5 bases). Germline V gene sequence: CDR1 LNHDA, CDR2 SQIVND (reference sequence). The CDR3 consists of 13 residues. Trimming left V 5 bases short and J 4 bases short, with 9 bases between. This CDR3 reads CASSSRGNQPQHF. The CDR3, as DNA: TGTGCCAGTAGTTCCCGGGGGAATCAGCCCCAGCATTTT.

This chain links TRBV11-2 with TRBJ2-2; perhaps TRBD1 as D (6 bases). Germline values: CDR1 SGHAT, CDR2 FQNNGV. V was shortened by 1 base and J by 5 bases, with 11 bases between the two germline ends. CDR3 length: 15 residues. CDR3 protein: CASSLVQGYTGELFF. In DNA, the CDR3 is TGTGCCAGCAGCTTAGTTCAGGGGTATACCGGGGAGCTGTTTTTT.

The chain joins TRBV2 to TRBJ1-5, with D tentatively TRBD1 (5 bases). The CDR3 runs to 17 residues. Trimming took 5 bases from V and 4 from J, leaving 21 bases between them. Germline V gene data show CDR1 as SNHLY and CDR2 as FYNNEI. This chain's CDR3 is CASSLWGGRGNNQPQHF. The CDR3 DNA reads TGTGCCAGCAGTCTATGGGGGGGAAGGGGCAATAATCAGCCCCAGCATTTT.

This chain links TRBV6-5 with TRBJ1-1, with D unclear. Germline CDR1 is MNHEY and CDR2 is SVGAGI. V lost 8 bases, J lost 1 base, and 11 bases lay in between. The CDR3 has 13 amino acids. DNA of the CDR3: TGTGCCAGCCAGGTGCTGACGAACACTGAAGCTTTCTTT. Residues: CASQVLTNTEAFF.

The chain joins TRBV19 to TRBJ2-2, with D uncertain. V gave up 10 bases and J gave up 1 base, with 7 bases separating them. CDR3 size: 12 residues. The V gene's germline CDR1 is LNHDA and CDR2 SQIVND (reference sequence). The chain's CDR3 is CATPRNTGELFF. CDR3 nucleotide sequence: TGTGCCACCCCGAGGAACACCGGGGAGCTGTTTTTT.

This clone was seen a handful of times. The CDR3 region is CASRTSGGGRSDTQYF. CDR3 nucleotides: TGTGCCAGCAGGACTAGTGGCGGCGGGAGGTCTGATACGCAGTATTTT. The rearrangement links TRBV27 to TRBJ2-3, with 8 nucleotides matching TRBD2. CDR1 and CDR2 from the germline V gene are MNHEY and SMNVEV (reference sequence). The CDR3 is made up of 16 amino acids. The trim removed 6 bases at V and 6 bases at J, leaving 14 bases unmatched.

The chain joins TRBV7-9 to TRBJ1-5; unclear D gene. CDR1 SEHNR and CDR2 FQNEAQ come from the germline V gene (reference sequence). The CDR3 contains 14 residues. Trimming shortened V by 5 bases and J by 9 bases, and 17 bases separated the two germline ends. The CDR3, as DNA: TGTGCCAGCAGCCTAAATGGTCCCGCCGGGCCCCAGCATTTT. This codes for CASSLNGPAGPQHF.

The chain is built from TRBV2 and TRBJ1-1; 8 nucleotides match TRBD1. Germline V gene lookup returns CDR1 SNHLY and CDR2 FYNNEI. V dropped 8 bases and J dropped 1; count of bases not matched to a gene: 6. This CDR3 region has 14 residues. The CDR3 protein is CASLNRGRNTEAFF. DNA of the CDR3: TGTGCCAGCTTAAACAGGGGGAGGAACACTGAAGCTTTCTTT. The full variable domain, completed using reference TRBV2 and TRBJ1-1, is EPEVTQTPSHQVTQMGQEVILRCVPISNHLYFYWYRQILGQKVEFLVSFYNNEISEKSEIFDDQFSVERPDGSNFTLKIRSTKLEDSAMYFCASLNRGRNTEAFFGQGTRLTVV.

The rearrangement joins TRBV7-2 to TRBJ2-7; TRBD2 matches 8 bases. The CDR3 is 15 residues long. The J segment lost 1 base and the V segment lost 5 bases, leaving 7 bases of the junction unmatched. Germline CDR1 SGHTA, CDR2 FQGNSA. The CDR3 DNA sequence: TGTGCCAGCAGCGCCTTTAGCGGGACATCCTACGAGCAGTACTTC. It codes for CASSAFSGTSYEQYF.

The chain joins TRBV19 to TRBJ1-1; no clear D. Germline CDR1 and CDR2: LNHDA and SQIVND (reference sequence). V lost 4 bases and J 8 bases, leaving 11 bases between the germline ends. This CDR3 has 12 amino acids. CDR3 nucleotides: TGTGCCAGTAGTACTTTAGGAGCGGAAGCTTTCTTT. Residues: CASSTLGAEAFF.

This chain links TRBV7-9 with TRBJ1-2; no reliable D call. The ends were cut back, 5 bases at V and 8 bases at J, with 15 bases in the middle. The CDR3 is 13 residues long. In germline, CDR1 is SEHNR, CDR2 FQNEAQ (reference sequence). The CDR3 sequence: CASSPSASGGYTF. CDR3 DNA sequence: TGTGCCAGCAGCCCTTCAGCCTCGGGAGGCTACACCTTC.

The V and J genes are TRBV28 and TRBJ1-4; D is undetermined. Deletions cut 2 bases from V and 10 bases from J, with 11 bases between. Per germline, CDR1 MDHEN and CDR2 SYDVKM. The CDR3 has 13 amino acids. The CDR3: CASSLGYEGKLFF. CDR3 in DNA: TGTGCCAGCAGTTTAGGATATGAGGGAAAACTGTTTTTT.

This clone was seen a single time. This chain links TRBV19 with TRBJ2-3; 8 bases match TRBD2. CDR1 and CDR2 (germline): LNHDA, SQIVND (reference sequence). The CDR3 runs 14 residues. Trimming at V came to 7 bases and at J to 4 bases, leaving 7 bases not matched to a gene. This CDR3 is CASNGRGQPDTQYF. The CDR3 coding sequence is TGTGCCAGTAACGGGAGGGGTCAGCCAGATACGCAGTATTTT.

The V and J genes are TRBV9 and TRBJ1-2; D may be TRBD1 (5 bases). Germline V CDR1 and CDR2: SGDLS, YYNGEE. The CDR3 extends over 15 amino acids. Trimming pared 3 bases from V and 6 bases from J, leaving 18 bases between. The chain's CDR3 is CASSGLSPGRNGYTF. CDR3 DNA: TGTGCCAGCAGCGGGCTATCGCCAGGGAGGAATGGCTACACCTTC.

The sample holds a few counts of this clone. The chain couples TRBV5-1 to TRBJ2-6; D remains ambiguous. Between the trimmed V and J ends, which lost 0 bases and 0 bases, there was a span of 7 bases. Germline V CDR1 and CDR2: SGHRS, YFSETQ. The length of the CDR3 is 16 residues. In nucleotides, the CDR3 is TGCGCCAGCAGCTTGGGACGGAGCTCTGGGGCCAACGTCCTGACTTTC. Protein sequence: CASSLGRSSGANVLTF.

The CDR3 sequence is CASSSGDTGYQETQYF. For the CDR3, the DNA is TGTGCCAGCAGCTCCGGCGATACGGGGTACCAAGAGACCCAGTACTTC. The chain recombines TRBV5-4 with TRBJ2-5; TRBD2 is a possible D gene (5 bases). The V end was cut by 3 bases, the J end by 0 bases, with 15 bases between. The CDR3 consists of 16 residues. Germline V lookup: CDR1 SGHNT, CDR2 YYREEE (reference sequence).